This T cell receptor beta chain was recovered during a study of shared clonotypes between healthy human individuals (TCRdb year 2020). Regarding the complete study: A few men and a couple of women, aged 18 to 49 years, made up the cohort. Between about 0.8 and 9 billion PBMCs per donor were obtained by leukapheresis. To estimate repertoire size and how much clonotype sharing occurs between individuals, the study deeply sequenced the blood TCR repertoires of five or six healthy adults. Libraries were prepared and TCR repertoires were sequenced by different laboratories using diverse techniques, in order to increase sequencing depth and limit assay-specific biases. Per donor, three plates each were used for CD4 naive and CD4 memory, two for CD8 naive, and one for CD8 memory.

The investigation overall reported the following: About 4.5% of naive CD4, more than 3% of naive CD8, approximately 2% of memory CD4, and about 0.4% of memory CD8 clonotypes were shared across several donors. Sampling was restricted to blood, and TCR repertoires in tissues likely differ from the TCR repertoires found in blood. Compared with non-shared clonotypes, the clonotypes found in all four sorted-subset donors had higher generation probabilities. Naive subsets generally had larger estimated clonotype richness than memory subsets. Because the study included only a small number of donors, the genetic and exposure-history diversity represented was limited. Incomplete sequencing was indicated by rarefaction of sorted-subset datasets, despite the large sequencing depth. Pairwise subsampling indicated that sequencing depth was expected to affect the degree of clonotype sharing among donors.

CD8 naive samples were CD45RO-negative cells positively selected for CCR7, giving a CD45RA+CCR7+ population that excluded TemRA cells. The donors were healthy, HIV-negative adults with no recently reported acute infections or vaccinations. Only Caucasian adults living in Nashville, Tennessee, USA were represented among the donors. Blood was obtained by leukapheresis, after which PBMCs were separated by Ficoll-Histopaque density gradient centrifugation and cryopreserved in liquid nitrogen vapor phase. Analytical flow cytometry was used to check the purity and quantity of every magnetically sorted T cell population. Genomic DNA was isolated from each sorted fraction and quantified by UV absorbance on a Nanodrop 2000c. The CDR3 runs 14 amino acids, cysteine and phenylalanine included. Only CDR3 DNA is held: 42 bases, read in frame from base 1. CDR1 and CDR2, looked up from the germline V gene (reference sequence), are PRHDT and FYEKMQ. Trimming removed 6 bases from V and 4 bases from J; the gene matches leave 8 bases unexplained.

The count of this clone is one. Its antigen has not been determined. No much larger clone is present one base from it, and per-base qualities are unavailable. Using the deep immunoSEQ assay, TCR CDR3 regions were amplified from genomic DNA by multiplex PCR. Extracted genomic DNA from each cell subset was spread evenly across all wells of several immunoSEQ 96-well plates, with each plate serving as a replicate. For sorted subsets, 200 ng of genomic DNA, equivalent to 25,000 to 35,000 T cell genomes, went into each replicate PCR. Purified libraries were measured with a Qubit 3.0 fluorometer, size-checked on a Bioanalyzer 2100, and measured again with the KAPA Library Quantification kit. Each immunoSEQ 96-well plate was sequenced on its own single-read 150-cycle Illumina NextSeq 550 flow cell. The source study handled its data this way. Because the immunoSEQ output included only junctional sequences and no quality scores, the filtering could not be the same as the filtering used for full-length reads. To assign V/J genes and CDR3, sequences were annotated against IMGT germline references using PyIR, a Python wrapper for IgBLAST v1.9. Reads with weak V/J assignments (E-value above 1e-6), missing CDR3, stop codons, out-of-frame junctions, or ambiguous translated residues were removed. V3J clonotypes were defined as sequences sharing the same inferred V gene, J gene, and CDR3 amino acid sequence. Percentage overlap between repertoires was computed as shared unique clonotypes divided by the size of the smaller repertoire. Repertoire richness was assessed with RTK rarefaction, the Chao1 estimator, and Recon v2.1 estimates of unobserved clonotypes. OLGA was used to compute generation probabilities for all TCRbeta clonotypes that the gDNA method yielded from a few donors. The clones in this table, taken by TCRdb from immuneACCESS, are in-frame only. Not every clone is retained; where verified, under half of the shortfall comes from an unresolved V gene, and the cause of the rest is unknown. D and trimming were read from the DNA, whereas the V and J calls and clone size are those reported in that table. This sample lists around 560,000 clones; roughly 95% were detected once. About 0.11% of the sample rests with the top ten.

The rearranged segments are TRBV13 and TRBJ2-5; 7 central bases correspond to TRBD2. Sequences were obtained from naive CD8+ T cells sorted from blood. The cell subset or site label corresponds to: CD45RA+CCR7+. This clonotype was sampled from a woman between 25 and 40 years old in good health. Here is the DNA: TGTGCCAGCAGGGAATGGGGGGGTCGAGAGACCCAGTACTTC. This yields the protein CASREWGGRETQYF.